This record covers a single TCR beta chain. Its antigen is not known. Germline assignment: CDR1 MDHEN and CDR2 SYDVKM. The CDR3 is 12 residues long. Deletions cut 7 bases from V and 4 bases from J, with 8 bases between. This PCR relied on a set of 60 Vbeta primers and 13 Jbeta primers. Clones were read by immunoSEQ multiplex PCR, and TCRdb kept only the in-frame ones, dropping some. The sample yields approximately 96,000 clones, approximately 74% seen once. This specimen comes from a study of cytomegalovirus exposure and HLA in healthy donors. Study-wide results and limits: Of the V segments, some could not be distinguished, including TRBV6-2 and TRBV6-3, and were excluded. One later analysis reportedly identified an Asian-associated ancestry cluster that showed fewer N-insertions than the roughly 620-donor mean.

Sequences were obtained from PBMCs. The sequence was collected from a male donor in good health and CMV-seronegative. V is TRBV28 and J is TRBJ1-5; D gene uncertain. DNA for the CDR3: TGTGCCAGCATGGTAGTTAATCAGCCCCAGCATTTT. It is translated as CASMVVNQPQHF.